The clone carrying this TCR beta chain was counted once. The repertoire was sequenced with immunoSEQ multiplex PCR; TCRdb's copy has only in-frame clones and lacks some. Seen here are about 190,000 clones, more than 90% observed once, and the top ten hold 3.6%. These data are taken from a study of T cell responses to AZD1222 COVID-19 vaccine. Germline V lookup: CDR1 KGHDR, CDR2 SFDVKD. V shed 4 bases, J shed 3 bases, and the junction held 2 bases outside the gene matches. The CDR3 is made up of 15 amino acids. Specimen: peripheral blood, collected 28 days after the second dose of the MenACWY control vaccine. The chain is built from TRBV24-1 and TRBJ1-3, with 10 bases fitting TRBD1. The sequence came from an adult who received the MenACWY meningococcal vaccine as a control. CDR3 DNA sequence: TGTGCCACCAGTGAGGGACAGGGGCGTGGAAACACCATATATTTT. Protein sequence: CATSEGQGRGNTIYF.